The next 6 T cell receptor beta chains were all read from a single sample in a study of T-cell memory formation after mild COVID-19. TCRdb re-called the 5' RACE reads through MiXCR, storing one row per CDR3 protein. The table includes around 250,000 distinct CDR3 sequences, 8.5% to 9.5% detected once. Sequencing was carried out using PBMCs or a T cell subset sorted from them (not recorded which). The source of these receptors is a man between 18 and 35 years old who had mild COVID-19 (a few samples of this study predate the infection). Cell type and time point are not known.

The rearrangement links TRBV9 to TRBJ2-5; D is tentatively TRBD1 or TRBD2 (6 bases each). Trimming shortened V by 4 bases and J by 4 bases, and 20 bases separated the two germline ends. There are 16 residues in the CDR3. Germline V gene data show CDR1 as SGDLS and CDR2 as YYNGEE. CDR3 in amino acids: CASSRGSEGSGETQYF. The CDR3, as DNA: TGTGCCAGCAGCAGGGGGTCGGAGGGTAGTGGAGAGACCCAGTACTTC.

This clonotype was seen only a few times. V is TRBV4-2 and J is TRBJ2-1, with TRBD2 identical over 7 bases. CDR3 length: 16 amino acids. Losses at the gene ends were 1 base for V and 3 bases for J; bases not matched to a gene: 6. Germline V gene sequence: CDR1 LGHNA, CDR2 YNFKEQ. This CDR3 is CASSQGSGDGYNEQFF. The DNA of the CDR3 is TGTGCCAGCAGCCAAGGGAGCGGGGACGGCTACAATGAGCAGTTCTTC.

Many counts were recorded for this clonotype. The J gene is TRBJ2-1, the V gene TRBV7-2; the match to TRBD2 covers 8 bases. The CDR3 has 16 amino acids. Looked up from germline, CDR1 is SGHTA and CDR2 is FQGNSA. V shed 5 bases and J 1 base; nucleotides not matched to a gene: 7. The CDR3 reads CASSAGRVESYNEQFF. In nucleotides, the CDR3 is TGTGCCAGCAGCGCCGGGAGGGTCGAATCCTACAATGAGCAGTTCTTC.

This clonotype was counted a few times. The rearrangement uses TRBV5-1 and TRBJ2-7; D ambiguous. V was trimmed by 0 bases and J by 0 bases, leaving 7 bases between them. Per germline, CDR1 SGHRS and CDR2 YFSETQ. CDR3 length: 14 residues. CDR3 DNA: TGCGCCAGCAGCTTGGACGGACGCTCCTACGAGCAGTACTTC. This encodes CASSLDGRSYEQYF.

This sequence joins TRBV7-9 and TRBJ2-7; 13 bases line up with TRBD2. Per germline, CDR1 SEHNR and CDR2 FQNEAQ (reference sequence). The CDR3 contains 14 residues. Losses at the gene ends were 5 bases for V and 5 bases for J; bases not matched to a gene: 3. DNA for the CDR3: TGTGCCAGCAGCCCGGGGACTAGCGGGGACGAGCAGTACTTC. Residues: CASSPGTSGDEQYF.

This clonotype has a count of ten or more. The chain recombines TRBV7-9 with TRBJ2-7; perhaps TRBD2 as D (7 bases). The CDR3 runs 16 residues. Germline V gene sequence: CDR1 SEHNR, CDR2 FQNEAQ (reference sequence). Trimming removed 5 bases at V and 0 bases at J, with 17 bases between. The CDR3 protein is CASSPRGSGDSYEQYF. In DNA form, the CDR3 reads TGTGCCAGCAGCCCCAGGGGAAGCGGGGACTCCTACGAGCAGTACTTC.